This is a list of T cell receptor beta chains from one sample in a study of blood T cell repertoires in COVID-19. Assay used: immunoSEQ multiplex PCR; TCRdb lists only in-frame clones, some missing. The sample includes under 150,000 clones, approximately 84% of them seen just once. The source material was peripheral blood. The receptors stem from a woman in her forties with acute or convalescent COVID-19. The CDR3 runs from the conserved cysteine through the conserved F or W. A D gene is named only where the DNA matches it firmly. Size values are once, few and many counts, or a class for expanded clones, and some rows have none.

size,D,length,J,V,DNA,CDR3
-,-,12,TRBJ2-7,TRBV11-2,TGTGCCAGCAGCAGGCTCGGGAACGAGCAGTACTTC,CASSRLGNEQYF
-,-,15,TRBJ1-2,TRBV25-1,TGTGCCAGCAGTAAGATAGGGGACTTAGACTATGGCTACACCTTC,CASSKIGDLDYGYTF
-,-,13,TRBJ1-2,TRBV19,TGTGCCAGTAGTATACAGGGTAACTATGGCTACACCTTC,CASSIQGNYGYTF
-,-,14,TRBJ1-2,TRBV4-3,TGCGCCAGCAGCCAAGGGGAGGGAATCTATGGCTACACCTTC,CASSQGEGIYGYTF
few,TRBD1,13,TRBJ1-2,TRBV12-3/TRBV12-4,TGTGCCAGCGGGCGAACAGGGGGCTATGGCTACACCTTC,CASGRTGGYGYTF
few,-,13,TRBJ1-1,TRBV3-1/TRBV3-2,TGTGCCAGCAGCCATTCCAGTAGGGGTGAAGCTTTCTTT,CASSHSSRGEAFF
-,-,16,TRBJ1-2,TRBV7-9,TGTGCCAGCAGCTTAAAAACAGGGCATACCAACTATGGCTACACCTTC,CASSLKTGHTNYGYTF
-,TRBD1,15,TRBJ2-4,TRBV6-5,TGTGCCAGCAGTCGCACAGGGGTGGCCAAAAACATTCAGTACTTC,CASSRTGVAKNIQYF
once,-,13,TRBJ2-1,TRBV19,TGTGCCAGTAGTAGTTCCCTCCCCAATGAGCAGTTCTTC,CASSSSLPNEQFF
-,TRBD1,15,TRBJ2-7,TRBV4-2,TGTGCCAGCAGCCACAGGGACAGGGGTTACTACGAGCAGTACTTC,CASSHRDRGYYEQYF
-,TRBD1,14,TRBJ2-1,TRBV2,TGTGCCACCAAAAGGACCGGGACAGGCAATGAGCAGTTCTTC,CATKRTGTGNEQFF
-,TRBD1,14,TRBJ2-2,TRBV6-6,TGTGCCAGCAGCACGACAGGGGCCACCGGGGAGCTGTTTTTT,CASSTTGATGELFF
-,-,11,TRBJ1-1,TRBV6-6,TGTGCCAGCAGGGTGGGGCCGGAAGCTTTCTTT,CASRVGPEAFF
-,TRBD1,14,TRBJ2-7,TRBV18,TGTGCCAGCTCACCAGGGACAGGGTCCTACGAGCAGTACTTC,CASSPGTGSYEQYF
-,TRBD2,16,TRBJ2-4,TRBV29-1,TGCAGCGTTGGTGGACCGGGCGGGGGTGCCAAAAACATTCAGTACTTC,CSVGGPGGGAKNIQYF